These 15 T cell receptor beta chains share one sample of origin, sequenced in a study of cytomegalovirus exposure and HLA in healthy donors. The primer mix had 60 Vbeta and 13 Jbeta primers. Sequencing was performed with immunoSEQ multiplex PCR; in TCRdb, only in-frame clones are kept and a portion is missing. In the table there are roughly 90,000 clones, approximately 90% of which are singletons. The source material was PBMCs. All receptors come from a man aged 18 to 35 in good health and CMV-seronegative.

This clone showed up just once. This chain connects TRBV30 to TRBJ1-2, with 8 positions matching TRBD1. Germline CDR1 reads GTSNPN; CDR2 reads SVGIG (reference sequence). V trimming: 2 bases; J trimming: 0 bases; junction bases outside the gene matches: 11. The CDR3 is 17 amino acids. DNA of the CDR3: TGTGCCTGGAGTCTTAGGGCCCTACAGGGGGCTAACTATGGCTACACCTTC. It specifies CAWSLRALQGANYGYTF.

The V and J genes are TRBV4-1 and TRBJ1-6; the D gene is possibly TRBD1 (6 bases). Trimming stripped 3 bases from V and 6 bases from J, with 24 bases between. The CDR3 runs 19 residues. Germline V CDR1 and CDR2: MGHRA, YSYEKL. The CDR3 loop is CASSHATGRGAAFNSPLHF. The CDR3 DNA reads as TGCGCCAGCAGCCATGCCACAGGGAGGGGAGCCGCCTTTAATTCACCCCTCCACTTT.

V usage is TRBV4-3 and J usage is TRBJ2-3, with TRBD2 identical over 8 bases. Trimming took 0 bases from V and 2 from J; bases not matched to a gene: 10. The CDR3 covers 18 residues. Germline V gene lookup returns CDR1 LGHNA and CDR2 YSLEER. CDR3 DNA: TGCGCCAGCAGCCAAGATTTGGCAGCTAGCGGGTACACAGATACGCAGTATTTT. Encoded protein: CASSQDLAASGYTDTQYF.

The DNA for the CDR3 is TGTGCCAGCAGCCCCGGGAGGACCACCTACGAGCAGTACTTC. It encodes CASSPGRTTYEQYF. V usage is TRBV7-2 and J usage is TRBJ2-7; 7 bases map to TRBD2. The V gene's germline CDR1 is SGHTA and CDR2 FQGNSA. The CDR3 totals 14 residues. J was trimmed by 2 bases and V by 5 bases; bases with no gene match: 6.

The rearrangement uses TRBV28 and TRBJ1-5; no clear D gene. CDR1 and CDR2 (germline): MDHEN, SYDVKM. The CDR3 runs 15 residues. The V gene lost 2 bases and the J gene lost 1 base, with 9 bases spanning the gap. The CDR3 coding sequence is TGTGCCAGCAGTTTACTGGAGGAGAGCAATCAGCCCCAGCATTTT. As protein: CASSLLEESNQPQHF.

The chain carries TRBV29-1 and TRBJ1-1; 7 nucleotides match TRBD1. Germline V gives CDR1 SQVTM, CDR2 ANQGSEA. CDR3 length: 15 residues. Germline trimming cut 3 bases from V and 1 base from J; bases unmatched to any gene: 8. CDR3 nucleotide sequence: TGCAGCGTTGATAGACAGGGTGGGGGGAACACTGAAGCTTTCTTT. Translation: CSVDRQGGGNTEAFF.

This clone was detected only once. This CDR3 is also generated by other DNA sequences in the sample. J is TRBJ2-7 and V is TRBV4-2; TRBD2 matches at 14 bases. Trimming cost V 4 bases and J 4 bases; bases outside gene matches: 3. This CDR3 comprises 15 residues. The germline CDR1 and CDR2 sequences are LGHNA and YNFKEQ. The CDR3 protein is CASSPGTSGSYEQYF. CDR3 in DNA: TGTGCCAGCAGCCCCGGGACTAGCGGGAGTTACGAGCAGTACTTC.

J is TRBJ2-7 and V is TRBV9; 7 bases are shared with TRBD1. Trimming cost V 4 bases and J 3 bases; bases outside gene matches: 7. Germline CDR1 reads SGDLS; CDR2 reads YYNGEE. The CDR3 consists of 14 residues. CDR3 sequence reads: CASSPGAGGYEQYF. In DNA, the CDR3 is TGTGCCAGCAGCCCTGGGGCAGGGGGCTACGAGCAGTACTTC.

The chain has TRBV5-1 and TRBJ2-2, with TRBD1 matching 9 bases. CDR1 and CDR2 (germline): SGHRS, YFSETQ. The CDR3 spans 14 residues. The junction had 6 bases not matched to a gene; V was cut back by 6 bases and J by 6 bases. The CDR3 here is CASKTQGAPGELFF. CDR3 DNA sequence: TGCGCCAGCAAAACACAGGGGGCGCCCGGGGAGCTGTTTTTT.

The chain recombines TRBV4-1 with TRBJ2-3; 9 nucleotides match TRBD2. Germline V gene data show CDR1 as MGHRA and CDR2 as YSYEKL. The CDR3 has 17 amino acids. Trimming took 1 base from V and 2 from J; bases not matched to a gene: 7. CDR3 region: CASSQVRGGGPTDTQYF. DNA for the CDR3: TGCGCCAGCAGCCAAGTGCGGGGGGGAGGGCCCACAGATACGCAGTATTTT.

V and J are TRBV15 and TRBJ2-7, with 9 bases fitting TRBD2. Losses at the gene ends were 3 bases for V and 5 bases for J; bases not matched to a gene: 5. The CDR3 is 14 residues long. Germline V CDR1 and CDR2: LNHNV, YYDKDF (reference sequence). Here the CDR3 DNA reads TGTGCCACCAGCAGGGGGACTAGCCGCCACGAGCAGTACTTC. This encodes CATSRGTSRHEQYF.

V and J are TRBV7-2 and TRBJ2-5, with 14 positions matching TRBD2. CDR3 size: 16 residues. Germline CDR1 reads SGHTA; CDR2 reads FQGNSA. With 4 bases clipped from V and 5 bases from J, the junction kept 6 bases outside the gene matches. The CDR3 is CASSWTSGRSRETQYF. In DNA, the CDR3 is TGTGCCAGCAGCTGGACTAGCGGGAGGTCCCGGGAGACCCAGTACTTC.

The DNA for the CDR3 is TGCGCCAGCAGAAGAGAACTCTCTGGAAACACCATATATTTT. It encodes CASRRELSGNTIYF. The V and J genes are TRBV5-1 and TRBJ1-3; no clear D gene. CDR3 length: 14 amino acids. Germline V gives CDR1 SGHRS, CDR2 YFSETQ. The V and J ends lost 5 bases and 0 bases respectively, with 9 bases between them.

The chain has TRBV6-1 and TRBJ1-2; 8 bases fit TRBD1. Germline loops: CDR1 MNHNS, CDR2 SASEGT. The CDR3 runs 13 residues. The J segment lost 8 bases and the V segment lost 4 bases, leaving 6 bases of the junction unmatched. DNA for the CDR3: TGTGCCAGCAGTGGGCAGGGGGCGCTGGGCTACACCTTC. It translates to CASSGQGALGYTF.

The chain's CDR3 is CASNNLGGTNEKLFF. The CDR3 region has the DNA TGCGCCAGCAACAATCTAGGGGGCACTAATGAAAAACTGTTTTTT. This sequence joins TRBV5-1 and TRBJ1-4, with 7 bases identical to TRBD1. CDR1 is SGHRS, CDR2 YFSETQ, per germline. V shed 6 bases and J 2 bases; nucleotides not matched to a gene: 7. The CDR3 has 15 residues.